The 18 T cell receptor beta chains presented below share a single source sample, sequenced in a study of blood T cell repertoires in COVID-19. Generated by immunoSEQ multiplex PCR, the TCRdb table keeps only in-frame clones and is missing some. Altogether about 130,000 clones are present, about 85% being singletons, with the ten largest covering approximately 2%. Sequencing input: peripheral blood. The receptors were gathered from a man in his sixties or seventies with acute or convalescent COVID-19.

The chain couples TRBV9 to TRBJ1-1; no clear D. The CDR3 is 14 amino acids. The germline gives CDR1 SGDLS, CDR2 YYNGEE. Trimming stripped 0 bases from V and 4 bases from J, with 10 bases between. The CDR3 sequence: CASSVAPGITEAFF. For the CDR3, the DNA is TGTGCCAGCAGCGTAGCTCCGGGGATCACTGAAGCTTTCTTT.

This chain links TRBV12-3 or TRBV12-4 with TRBJ1-1; D unresolved. The CDR3 totals 13 residues. Trimming took off 10 bases at V and 2 bases at J, with 14 bases between the two ends. The CDR3 sequence: CATTRGLNTEAFF. CDR3 bases: TGTGCCACCACCCGGGGTCTTAACACTGAAGCTTTCTTT.

This chain connects TRBV6-6 to TRBJ1-2; TRBD1 aligns across 10 bases. The V gene's germline CDR1 is MNHNY and CDR2 SVGAGI (reference sequence). Trimming took 5 bases from V and 3 from J; bases not matched to a gene: 0. The CDR3 has 13 residues. CDR3 region: CASSGTGDYGYTF. CDR3 sequence (DNA): TGTGCCAGCAGTGGGACAGGGGACTATGGCTACACCTTC.

This chain uses TRBV27 with TRBJ2-7; 12 nucleotides match TRBD2. The CDR3 is 16 amino acids. Germline CDR1 and CDR2: MNHEY and SMNVEV (reference sequence). Trimming at V came to 8 bases and at J to 2 bases, leaving 10 bases not matched to a gene. CDR3 DNA: TGTGCCAGCCGTTGGACTAGCGGGGTGCCCCCCTACGAGCAGTACTTC. Its translation: CASRWTSGVPPYEQYF.

The rearrangement links TRBV12-5 to TRBJ2-1; TRBD1 matches at 12 bases. The CDR3 totals 15 residues. CDR1 LGHNT and CDR2 FRNRAP come from the germline V gene. V was clipped by 6 bases and J by 6 bases; unmatched bases: 6. DNA for the CDR3: TGTGCTAGTGGAGAAGGGACAGGGGGCTTCAATGAGCAGTTCTTC. Its translation is CASGEGTGGFNEQFF. The full variable domain, with the rest looked up from reference TRBV12-5 and TRBJ2-1, is DARVTQTPRHKVTEMGQEVTMRCQPILGHNTVFWYRQTMMQGLELLAYFRNRAPLDDSGMPKDRFSAEMPDATLATLKIQPSEPRDSAVYFCASGEGTGGFNEQFFGPGTRLTVL.

The chain is built from TRBV28 and TRBJ2-7; maybe TRBD1 (5 bases). Trimming removed 5 bases at V and 4 bases at J, with 12 bases between. Germline V lookup: CDR1 MDHEN, CDR2 SYDVKM. The CDR3 contains 13 residues. CDR3 in amino acids: CASSKGSAYEQYF. In DNA, the CDR3 is TGTGCCAGCAGTAAGGGGTCCGCGTACGAGCAGTACTTC.

V is TRBV7-6 and J is TRBJ2-1, with 10 positions matching TRBD2. CDR3 length equals 15 residues. The V gene's germline CDR1 is SGHVS and CDR2 FNYEAQ. V lost 6 bases, J lost 7 bases, and 9 bases stayed unmatched. CDR3 in amino acids: CASSSSGGGRNEQFF. Here the CDR3 DNA reads TGTGCCAGCAGTTCGAGCGGGGGGGGACGGAATGAGCAGTTCTTC.

The chain uses TRBV30 and TRBJ1-1; D unclear. CDR3 length: 11 amino acids. V was shortened by 2 bases and J by 11 bases, with 12 bases between the two germline ends. Germline assignment: CDR1 GTSNPN and CDR2 SVGIG (reference sequence). The CDR3 here is CAWSFGLRAFF. The CDR3 coding sequence is TGTGCCTGGAGTTTTGGTTTGAGGGCTTTCTTT. The variable domain in full, with the rest retrieved from reference TRBV30 and TRBJ1-1, is SQTIHQWPATLVQPVGSPLSLECTVEGTSNPNLYWYRQAAGRGLQLLFYSVGIGQISSEVPQNLSASRPQDRQFILSSKKLLLSDSGFYLCAWSFGLRAFFGQGTRLTVV.

This clone appeared a single time. The chain uses TRBV24-1 and TRBJ1-2, with no clear D. The ends were cut back, 1 base at V and 4 bases at J, with 15 bases in the middle. Per germline, CDR1 KGHDR and CDR2 SFDVKD. This CDR3 has 16 amino acids. The CDR3 coding sequence is TGTGCCACCAGTGATTTTGGTGGGGAGGGCTTCTATGGCTACACCTTC. Its translation: CATSDFGGEGFYGYTF.

The rearrangement joins TRBV4-1 to TRBJ1-2; tentative D call: TRBD1 (5 bases). The germline gives CDR1 MGHRA, CDR2 YSYEKL. The CDR3 extends over 14 amino acids. Trimming shortened V by 1 base and J by 2 bases, and 8 bases separated the two germline ends. The chain's CDR3 is CASSQGQQNYGYTF. The CDR3 DNA is TGCGCCAGCAGCCAAGGACAGCAAAACTATGGCTACACCTTC.

A single count supports this clone. V gene TRBV5-1 combines with J gene TRBJ1-1, with 7 bases that match TRBD1. Germline loops: CDR1 SGHRS, CDR2 YFSETQ. The length of the CDR3 is 14 residues. The ends lost 0 bases at V and 6 bases at J; junction bases unmatched: 5. The CDR3 coding sequence is TGCGCCAGCAGCTTGGCCGGGACAGCCCCTGAAGCTTTCTTT. Its translation is CASSLAGTAPEAFF.

This clone has just one count. The chain uses TRBV15 and TRBJ2-3; 8 bases are a match to TRBD2. CDR1 is LNHNV, CDR2 YYDKDF, per germline (reference sequence). The trim removed 5 bases at V and 0 bases at J, leaving 7 bases unmatched. The CDR3 is made up of 16 amino acids. The CDR3 nucleotides read TGTGCCACCAGCCCCACCGGCGGGGGGAGCACAGATACGCAGTATTTT. Encoded protein: CATSPTGGGSTDTQYF.

The V and J genes are TRBV30 and TRBJ1-2; maybe TRBD1 (6 bases). The CDR3 is 19 residues long. Germline V CDR1 and CDR2: GTSNPN, SVGIG (reference sequence). The ends were cut back, 0 bases at V and 2 bases at J, with 25 bases in the middle. The CDR3 spells CAWSVEFFLGQRGNYGYTF. CDR3 DNA sequence: TGTGCCTGGAGTGTTGAATTTTTCCTCGGACAGCGGGGGAACTATGGCTACACCTTC. Using reference TRBV30 and TRBJ1-2 for the parts outside the CDR3, the full variable domain is SQTIHQWPATLVQPVGSPLSLECTVEGTSNPNLYWYRQAAGRGLQLLFYSVGIGQISSEVPQNLSASRPQDRQFILSSKKLLLSDSGFYLCAWSVEFFLGQRGNYGYTFGSGTRLTVV.

The rearrangement uses TRBV19 and TRBJ2-3; 7 bases fit TRBD1. Germline CDR1 reads LNHDA; CDR2 reads SQIVND (reference sequence). After removal of 8 bases from V and 2 bases from J, the junction contained 10 bases not matched to a gene. CDR3 size: 15 residues. The CDR3 is CASRNGQAITDTQYF. The CDR3 nucleotides are TGTGCCAGTCGGAACGGACAGGCCATCACAGATACGCAGTATTTT.

V usage is TRBV27 and J usage is TRBJ2-2; D remains unclear. Germline V lookup: CDR1 MNHEY, CDR2 SMNVEV (reference sequence). CDR3 length: 16 residues. V gave up 2 bases and J gave up 6 bases, with 16 bases separating them. The CDR3 sequence is CASSLHASPGSGELFF. Written as DNA, the CDR3 is TGTGCCAGCAGTTTACATGCCTCCCCCGGGTCCGGGGAGCTGTTTTTT.

J is TRBJ2-1 and V is TRBV7-9, with D perhaps TRBD1 (6 bases). Germline V gene data show CDR1 as SEHNR and CDR2 as FQNEAQ (reference sequence). The CDR3 runs to 14 residues. V dropped 5 bases and J dropped 6 bases, with 14 bases sitting between them. DNA of the CDR3: TGTGCCAGCAGCAACAGGGATTGGGGCAATGAGCAGTTCTTC. This translates into CASSNRDWGNEQFF.

Here the CDR3 reads CASTFPGEATDTQYF. CDR3 coding DNA: TGTGCCAGCACCTTCCCCGGGGAAGCAACAGATACGCAGTATTTT. V usage is TRBV7-2 and J usage is TRBJ2-3; maybe TRBD2 (5 bases). Per the germline V gene, CDR1 is SGHTA and CDR2 is FQGNSA. V was clipped by 7 bases and J by 3 bases, with 17 bases between them. This CDR3 comprises 15 residues.

The chain joins TRBV21-1 to TRBJ2-7; the table calls TRBD1, which could not be checked here. TRBV21-1 is recorded as a pseudogene. The CDR3 is made up of 14 amino acids. The CDR3 nucleotides read TGTGCCAGCAGCAAAGTCGGACAGTCCTACGAGCAGTACTTC. It is translated as CASSKVGQSYEQYF.